The 9 T cell receptor beta chains below come from one sample, sequenced in a study of T cell responses to AZD1222 COVID-19 vaccine. Libraries were prepared by immunoSEQ multiplex PCR; TCRdb keeps only in-frame clonotypes and omits some of them. The sample has some 150,000 clones, 85% to 90% seen once; the top ten hold about 3.4%. Sequencing used peripheral blood, obtained 28 days after the second AZD1222 dose. Receptors originate from an adult who received the AZD1222 COVID-19 vaccine.

The chain combines TRBV9 with TRBJ2-2; D is perhaps TRBD2 (7 bases). In germline, CDR1 is SGDLS, CDR2 YYNGEE. The CDR3 runs 16 residues. Trimming shortened V by 1 base and J by 3 bases, and 13 bases separated the two germline ends. The CDR3 spells CASSVPGGMDTGELFF. The CDR3, as DNA: TGTGCCAGCAGCGTACCGGGGGGCATGGACACCGGGGAGCTGTTTTTT.

This chain joins TRBV18 and TRBJ1-1; no reliable D call. This CDR3 spans 11 amino acids. Deletions cut 4 bases from V and 7 bases from J, with 7 bases between. Germline loops: CDR1 KGHSH, CDR2 LQKENI. For the CDR3, the DNA is TGTGCCAGCTCACTGGGATTTGAAGCTTTCTTT. Protein: CASSLGFEAFF.

The rearrangement links TRBV7-2 to TRBJ2-1, with TRBD2 matching 9 bases. The V gene end was trimmed by 1 base and the J gene end by 8 bases; junction bases not matched to a gene: 6. The CDR3 extends over 15 amino acids. The germline V gene has CDR1 SGHTA and CDR2 FQGNSA. The CDR3 loop is CASSLGSGSTYEQFF. The CDR3 region has the DNA TGTGCCAGCAGCTTAGGTAGCGGGAGTACCTATGAGCAGTTCTTC.

The chain carries TRBV7-2 and TRBJ1-5; tentative D call: TRBD1 (6 bases). The germline V gene encodes CDR1 SGHTA and CDR2 FQGNSA. V gave up 1 base and J gave up 6 bases, with 10 bases separating them. CDR3 length: 14 residues. The CDR3, as DNA: TGTGCCAGCAGCTTAGTCGAGGGGGGTCAGCCCCAGCATTTT. This sequence encodes CASSLVEGGQPQHF.

The CDR3: CASSGSQRYNEQFF. The CDR3 DNA sequence: TGTGCCAGTAGCGGTAGTCAACGATACAATGAGCAGTTCTTC. The chain recombines TRBV19 with TRBJ2-1; D gene unclear. There are 14 residues in the CDR3. The germline V and J ends were trimmed by 6 bases and 4 bases, with 13 bases remaining between them. The germline CDR1 and CDR2 sequences are LNHDA and SQIVND (reference sequence).

The chain couples TRBV5-4 to TRBJ1-2; D is ambiguous. Trimming removed 0 bases at V and 7 bases at J, with 10 bases between. CDR1 and CDR2 from the germline V gene are SGHNT and YYREEE (reference sequence). The CDR3 spans 13 residues. The CDR3 spells CASSLALDGGYTF. The CDR3 bases are TGTGCCAGCAGCTTGGCCTTGGATGGTGGCTACACCTTC. Full variable domain (remainder filled in from reference TRBV5-4 and TRBJ1-2): ETGVTQSPTHLIKTRGQQVTLRCSSQSGHNTVSWYQQALGQGPQFIFQYYREEENGRGNFPPRFSGLQFPNYSSELNVNALELDDSALYLCASSLALDGGYTFGSGTRLTVV.

The chain is built from TRBV5-4 and TRBJ1-2; 7 bases are a match to TRBD1. V lost 4 bases and J lost 0; bases outside the gene matches: 9. The CDR3 totals 16 residues. In germline, CDR1 is SGHNT, CDR2 YYREEE (reference sequence). The CDR3 reads CASSVGGSISNYGYTF. Written as DNA, the CDR3 is TGTGCCAGCAGCGTAGGGGGCAGTATCTCTAACTATGGCTACACCTTC.

This chain uses TRBV24-1 with TRBJ2-3; D unresolved. The CDR3 runs to 14 residues. V lost 4 bases, J lost 1 base, and 8 bases lay in between. CDR1 and CDR2 from the germline V gene are KGHDR and SFDVKD. Here the CDR3 DNA reads TGTGCCACCAGTGAAAGTTGGGGCACAGATACGCAGTATTTT. The encoded protein is CATSESWGTDTQYF.

The rearrangement uses TRBV18 and TRBJ1-1; the D gene is possibly TRBD1 (5 bases). The length of the CDR3 is 15 residues. Germline V gene data show CDR1 as KGHSH and CDR2 as LQKENI. Trimming shortened V by 1 base and J by 5 bases, and 14 bases separated the two germline ends. The CDR3 DNA reads as TGTGCCAGCTCACCACTCGCGGGGGAGGGAACTGAAGCTTTCTTT. Protein sequence: CASSPLAGEGTEAFF.